The 20 T cell receptor beta chains reported below all come from one sample, sequenced in a study of T cells in Graves' hyperthyroidism and ophthalmopathy. Amplified TCR beta CDR3 regions came from RNA transcripts. Carried out on the TCR CDR3, a first-round RT-PCR used the HTBI primer set. TCRdb re-called the multiplex PCR reads through MiXCR, storing one row per CDR3 protein. The sample has approximately 720,000 distinct CDR3 sequences, approximately 18% seen once; the top ten hold roughly a sixth. Sequences were obtained from blood. The origin of the receptors is a woman aged 45-59 years with Graves' hyperthyroidism that later progressed to Graves' ophthalmopathy.

This clonotype was picked up many times. The chain is built from TRBV6-2 or TRBV6-3 and TRBJ2-7; the match to TRBD1 covers 8 bases. The V gene end was trimmed by 0 bases and the J gene end by 2 bases; junction bases not matched to a gene: 6. The CDR3 is 16 residues long. Looked up from germline, CDR1 is MNHEY and CDR2 is SVGEGT. CDR3 DNA: TGTGCCAGCAGTTACTCCCCCGGGACAGGCACCTACGAGCAGTACTTC. Protein product: CASSYSPGTGTYEQYF.

This clonotype was seen at least ten times. The chain recombines TRBV7-9 with TRBJ2-7; D assignment may be TRBD1 or TRBD2 (5 bases each). The V and J ends lost 0 bases and 5 bases respectively, with 8 bases between them. Germline V gene lookup returns CDR1 SEHNR and CDR2 FQNEAQ (reference sequence). This CDR3 region has 13 residues. The CDR3 DNA is TGTGCCAGCAGCTTAGCCGGGACCGACGAGCAGTACTTC. Protein sequence: CASSLAGTDEQYF. The complete variable domain, with remaining parts taken from reference TRBV7-9 and TRBJ2-7, reads DTGVSQNPRHKITKRGQNVTFRCDPISEHNRLYWYRQTLGQGPEFLTYFQNEAQLEKSRLLSDRFSAERPKGSFSTLEIQRTEQGDSAMYLCASSLAGTDEQYFGPGTRLTVT.

In its sample, this clonotype was seen many times. V is TRBV3-1 and J is TRBJ1-1; D may be TRBD1 (6 bases). Trimming removed 8 bases at V and 0 bases at J, with 13 bases between. Germline V gene data show CDR1 as LGHDT and CDR2 as YNNKEL (reference sequence). The CDR3 covers 14 residues. The CDR3: CASSRTGLNTEAFF. The CDR3 DNA reads TGTGCCAGCTCACGTACAGGGCTGAACACTGAAGCTTTCTTT.

This rearrangement joins TRBV6-1 to TRBJ2-1; unclear D gene. The V end lost 0 bases, the J end lost 7 bases, and 13 bases lay between the germline ends. Germline CDR1 reads MNHNS; CDR2 reads SASEGT. The length of the CDR3 is 15 residues. The CDR3 reads CASSEAFIFGNEQFF. The CDR3 nucleotides are TGTGCCAGCAGTGAAGCGTTCATCTTCGGGAATGAGCAGTTCTTC.

The rearrangement links TRBV27 to TRBJ1-4; 8 bases line up with TRBD1. The V segment lost 6 bases and the J segment 10 bases; nucleotides outside the gene matches: 7. Germline V gene lookup returns CDR1 MNHEY and CDR2 SMNVEV (reference sequence). The CDR3 extends over 13 amino acids. CDR3 amino acids: CASRPGQGRKLFF. CDR3 bases: TGTGCCAGCAGACCTGGACAGGGTCGAAAACTGTTTTTT.

The chain links TRBV27 to TRBJ2-2; no clear D. Germline V gene data show CDR1 as MNHEY and CDR2 as SMNVEV (reference sequence). The CDR3 covers 15 residues. The ends were cut back, 3 bases at V and 8 bases at J, with 16 bases in the middle. DNA of the CDR3: TGTGCCAGCAGTTTCGGGCAGCTTTCGGTAGGGGAGCTGTTTTTT. This codes for CASSFGQLSVGELFF.

CDR3 DNA: TGTGCCAGCAGCGTAGGTCCCCTAGTGGCTAACCAGCCCCAGCATTTT. Its translation: CASSVGPLVANQPQHF. The rearrangement joins TRBV9 to TRBJ1-5; D remains unclear. Trimming removed 0 bases at V and 7 bases at J, with 17 bases between. The CDR3 loop spans 16 amino acids. Germline values: CDR1 SGDLS, CDR2 YYNGEE.

This clonotype was counted many times. The chain recombines TRBV3-1 with TRBJ2-5; 8 bases match TRBD2. Germline V lookup: CDR1 LGHDT, CDR2 YNNKEL (reference sequence). J gave up 5 bases and V 1 base, and 6 bases lay outside the gene matches. The CDR3 consists of 15 residues. The CDR3 DNA is TGTGCCAGCAGCCAAGTTACGGGGGGGGGTGAGACCCAGTACTTC. This sequence encodes CASSQVTGGGETQYF.

Comment on this clonotype: Its ends do not fully match the called genes, so a read error is possible. The genes are TRBV19 and TRBJ1-1; weak D call: TRBD1 (6 bases). CDR1 is LNHDA and CDR2 is SQIVND in the germline V gene (reference sequence). The CDR3 runs to 15 residues. CDR3 DNA sequence: TGTGCCAGTAGCAAAACTCGGACAGTCAACACTGAAGCTTCCTTT. Protein: CASSKTRTVNTEASF.

This rearrangement joins TRBV6-5 to TRBJ2-5, with a weak D call TRBD2 (6 bases). The CDR3 has 14 amino acids. With 0 bases removed from V and 9 bases from J, the gap between germline ends came to 14 bases. Germline CDR1 is MNHEY and CDR2 is SVGAGI. The CDR3 sequence: CASSYSGTGQAQYF. DNA of the CDR3: TGTGCCAGCAGTTACTCTGGGACTGGGCAGGCCCAGTACTTC.

The V gene is TRBV2, the J gene TRBJ2-2, with D possibly matching TRBD1 (5 bases). V was trimmed by 5 bases and J by 3 bases, leaving 10 bases between them. This CDR3 is 14 amino acids long. The germline V gene has CDR1 SNHLY and CDR2 FYNNEI. CDR3 region: CASSIGQDTGELFF. CDR3 DNA sequence: TGTGCCAGCAGTATAGGACAAGACACCGGGGAGCTGTTTTTT. Together with reference TRBV2 and TRBJ2-2, the CDR3 gives the full variable domain: EPEVTQTPSHQVTQMGQEVILRCVPISNHLYFYWYRQILGQKVEFLVSFYNNEISEKSEIFDDQFSVERPDGSNFTLKIRSTKLEDSAMYFCASSIGQDTGELFFGEGSRLTVL.

This clonotype was seen more than once but under ten times. V usage is TRBV28 and J usage is TRBJ1-2; D gene unclear. Germline V CDR1 and CDR2: MDHEN, SYDVKM. The CDR3 spans 12 residues. The V and J ends lost 4 bases and 6 bases respectively, with 9 bases between them. The chain's CDR3 is CASSSREDGYTF. The CDR3 nucleotides are TGTGCCAGCAGTTCCCGGGAGGATGGCTACACCTTC.

On this clonotype itself: Since a much larger clone is just one base distant, this may be a read error. The chain couples TRBV18 to TRBJ1-2, with 7 bases aligning to TRBD1. V lost 3 bases, J lost 7 bases, and 17 bases stayed unmatched. The CDR3 is 17 residues long. Germline CDR1 is KGHSH and CDR2 is LQKENI. The DNA for the CDR3 is TGTGCCAGCTCACCGAGCCCGACAGGGATTCCGACTGGTGGCTACACCTTC. Translated: CASSPSPTGIPTGGYTF.

The sample holds many counts of this clonotype. The chain links TRBV30 to TRBJ1-5; no clear D gene. CDR3 length: 12 amino acids. Germline V gene lookup returns CDR1 GTSNPN and CDR2 SVGIG (reference sequence). V was clipped by 0 bases and J by 11 bases, with 11 bases between them. CDR3 sequence: CAWSVSISAQHF. In nucleotides, the CDR3 is TGTGCCTGGAGTGTATCCATCTCGGCCCAGCATTTT.

In its sample, this clonotype was seen a few times. The rearrangement joins TRBV7-2 to TRBJ2-5; 7 positions match TRBD1. V shed 3 bases, J shed 2 bases, and the junction held 6 bases outside the gene matches. The CDR3 contains 15 residues. Germline lookup yields CDR1 SGHTA and CDR2 FQGNSA. CDR3 coding DNA: TGTGCCAGCAGCTTCGAGACAGGGTGGCAAGAGACCCAGTACTTC. This translates into CASSFETGWQETQYF.

The table lists this clonotype with many counts. The chain uses TRBV6-2 or TRBV6-3 and TRBJ2-3; TRBD2 aligns across 8 bases. The germline gives CDR1 MNHEY, CDR2 SVGEGT. This CDR3 contains 16 residues. V trimming: 4 bases; J trimming: 4 bases; junction bases outside the gene matches: 10. This CDR3 reads CASSSPAGGPPDTQYF. CDR3 nucleotide sequence: TGTGCCAGCAGTTCGCCGGCGGGGGGCCCCCCAGATACGCAGTATTTT.

The V gene is TRBV10-3, the J gene TRBJ1-1, with D uncertain. The ends were cut back, 9 bases at V and 2 bases at J, with 13 bases in the middle. CDR1 is ENHRY and CDR2 is SYGVKD in the germline V gene. The CDR3 length is 13 residues. As DNA, the CDR3 is TGTGCCATGAAGCTGGACCGAAACACTGAAGCTTTCTTT. This translates into CAMKLDRNTEAFF.

The sample holds many counts of this clonotype. This CDR3 is CASSQGPRSTEAFF. CDR3 in DNA: TGTGCCAGCAGCCAAGGGCCCCGGTCCACTGAAGCTTTCTTT. The V call is TRBV3-1, the J call TRBJ1-1, with unresolved D. In germline, CDR1 is LGHDT, CDR2 YNNKEL (reference sequence). This CDR3 contains 14 residues. Trimming took off 1 base at V and 4 bases at J, with 10 bases between the two ends.

V and J are TRBV6-1 and TRBJ1-5, with 9 bases that match TRBD1. Germline CDR1 is MNHNS and CDR2 is SASEGT. V lost 4 bases to trimming and J lost 6 bases; unmatched junction nucleotides: 7. This CDR3 has 15 amino acids. In DNA form, the CDR3 reads TGTGCCAGCAGTGGACCGGGACAGGGTACTCAGCCCCAGCATTTT. Its translation is CASSGPGQGTQPQHF.

This clonotype was counted many times. V is TRBV27 and J is TRBJ2-7; 7 bases map to TRBD1. V trimming: 7 bases; J trimming: 3 bases; junction bases outside the gene matches: 9. CDR1 MNHEY and CDR2 SMNVEV come from the germline V gene (reference sequence). The CDR3 spans 14 residues. The CDR3 sequence is CASKETGRFYEQYF. The DNA of the CDR3 is TGTGCCAGCAAAGAGACAGGGCGATTCTACGAGCAGTACTTC.